This TCR beta chain was observed in a study of PD-L1 blockade in urothelial cancer. General study results and limits: Tumor-associated clones in blood expanded more at 3 weeks in durable-benefit patients.

In the case of this clone: Antigen specificity is unknown.

The V gene's germline CDR1 is WSHSY and CDR2 SAAADI. Trimming removed 7 bases at V and 3 bases at J, with 12 bases between. This CDR3 region has 13 residues. Method: immunoSEQ multiplex PCR; TCRdb's copy keeps in-frame clones and lacks some. There are about 32,000 clones in the sample; around 87% occur only once, and more than 3% lies in the top ten. Source: PBMCs, taken around atezolizumab (anti-PD-L1) treatment. This chain uses TRBV10-2 with TRBJ1-1, with D tentatively TRBD1 (6 bases). This TCR derives from a man aged 50-60 years with urothelial cancer. The CDR3 DNA reads TGCGCCAGCAACGGGGGGGGCTACACTGAAGCTTTCTTT. This gives the protein CASNGGGYTEAFF.